The next 16 T cell receptor beta chains were all read from a single sample in a study of graft-versus-host responses after intestinal transplantation (dated by TCRdb to the early 2020s). Antigens for these TCRs are unknown. The sample's time point label, decoded: cells obtained before transplantation from donor or recipient. Receptor amplification or capture employed the immunoSEQ multiplex PCR assay. TCRdb's version of the immuneACCESS table is confined to in-frame rearrangements and falls short of the full clone set. An unresolved V gene accounts for under half of the shortfall where checked; the remainder is of unknown origin. The sample yields 55,000 to 85,000 clones; more than 80% were counted once. The biggest ten clones account for nearly 2.5% of the sample. The starting material was unstimulated CD8+ T cells sorted from spleen or lymph node cells, obtained before intestinal transplant. These TCRs come from a human donor who received an intestinal transplant.

As DNA, the CDR3 is TGTGCCAGCAGTGTGACTCTTGGGCGGGAGGGCCCCTCAGGGAATGAGCAGTTCTTC. This codes for CASSVTLGREGPSGNEQFF. The chain carries TRBV9 and TRBJ2-1; 9 positions match TRBD2. Germline V gene sequence: CDR1 SGDLS, CDR2 YYNGEE. The CDR3 consists of 19 residues. Unmatched junction bases numbered 22, after V lost 5 bases and J lost 7 bases.

This chain joins TRBV4-1 and TRBJ2-1; 8 nucleotides agree with TRBD2. CDR1 is MGHRA and CDR2 is YSYEKL in the germline V gene. CDR3 length equals 16 residues. V lost 0 bases to trimming and J lost 8 bases; unmatched junction nucleotides: 9. The CDR3 reads CASSQDPSGGGDEQFF. CDR3 nucleotide sequence: TGCGCCAGCAGCCAAGATCCGAGCGGGGGTGGCGATGAGCAGTTCTTC.

The chain carries TRBV5-1 and TRBJ2-7; D possibly corresponds to TRBD1 (5 bases). CDR1 is SGHRS, CDR2 YFSETQ, per germline. CDR3 length equals 21 residues. Deletions cut 2 bases from V and 2 bases from J, with 32 bases between. DNA of the CDR3: TGCGCCAGCAGCTTCGTCCTGGGCCTGAGGATGGGGCACACCATTCCCTACGAGCAGTACTTC. Protein sequence: CASSFVLGLRMGHTIPYEQYF.

V and J are TRBV4-1 and TRBJ2-7, with a weak D call TRBD1 (6 bases). With 0 bases removed from V and 2 bases from J, the gap between germline ends came to 14 bases. The CDR3 length is 16 residues. Germline CDR1 is MGHRA and CDR2 is YSYEKL. The DNA of the CDR3 is TGCGCCAGCAGCCAAGAAGTAGGGACAATTGCCTACGAGCAGTACTTC. Encoded protein: CASSQEVGTIAYEQYF.

The chain has TRBV4-1 and TRBJ1-1; no clear D. From germline, CDR1 is MGHRA and CDR2 YSYEKL. Deletions cut 3 bases from V and 3 bases from J, with 11 bases between. The CDR3 sequence is 14 residues long. CDR3 nucleotides: TGCGCCAGCAGCCACGTCGCCACAGACACTGAAGCTTTCTTT. Amino acids: CASSHVATDTEAFF.

V is TRBV19 and J is TRBJ2-3; 10 nucleotides match TRBD2. CDR3 length: 16 amino acids. Germline V gene lookup returns CDR1 LNHDA and CDR2 SQIVND (reference sequence). The junction had 7 bases not matched to a gene; V was cut back by 5 bases and J by 2 bases. DNA for the CDR3: TGTGCCAGTAGTCGAAGCGGGAGGGACCTCACAGATACGCAGTATTTT. Residues: CASSRSGRDLTDTQYF. Complete variable domain (other parts from reference TRBV19 and TRBJ2-3): DGGITQSPKYLFRKEGQNVTLSCEQNLNHDAMYWYRQDPGQGLRLIYYSQIVNDFQKGDIAEGYSVSREKKESFPLTVTSAQKNPTAFYLCASSRSGRDLTDTQYFGPGTRLTVL.

This clone was observed once. This chain links TRBV6-6 with TRBJ1-6; no clear D. Germline assignment: CDR1 MNHNY and CDR2 SVGAGI (reference sequence). This CDR3 is 15 amino acids long. V was cut by 2 bases and J by 7 bases, with 12 bases left in between. Here the CDR3 DNA reads TGTGCCAGCAGTTACGCCGCCGCGGCAAATTCACCCCTCCACTTT. This sequence encodes CASSYAAAANSPLHF.

This clone was counted once. The CDR3, as DNA: TGCGCCAGCAGCCGGCAGTCAGGGGAAGGAACTGAAGCTTTCTTT. Translation gives CASSRQSGEGTEAFF. This rearrangement joins TRBV4-1 to TRBJ1-1; tentatively, D is TRBD1 (6 bases). Per the germline V gene, CDR1 is MGHRA and CDR2 is YSYEKL. V shed 4 bases and J shed 5 bases, with 17 bases lying between them. There are 15 residues in the CDR3.

The chain employs TRBV18 and TRBJ1-2; 7 nucleotides line up with TRBD1. V shed 6 bases and J 0 bases; nucleotides not matched to a gene: 16. Germline V gives CDR1 KGHSH, CDR2 LQKENI. The CDR3 has 18 amino acids. In DNA, the CDR3 is TGTGCCAGCTCCTACCTAAGGACAGGAGAAAAAACTAACTATGGCTACACCTTC. The encoded protein is CASSYLRTGEKTNYGYTF.

This clone was counted a single time. This chain uses TRBV30 with TRBJ2-7; 7 bases are a match to TRBD1. Trimming at V came to 2 bases and at J to 4 bases, leaving 5 bases not matched to a gene. Germline values: CDR1 GTSNPN, CDR2 SVGIG (reference sequence). The CDR3 runs to 13 residues. CDR3 in DNA: TGTGCCTGGAGTCTCGGGACAGAGTACGAGCAGTACTTC. Protein sequence: CAWSLGTEYEQYF.

The chain couples TRBV6-6 to TRBJ1-2; 8 bases are shared with TRBD1. The V gene's germline CDR1 is MNHNY and CDR2 SVGAGI (reference sequence). Unmatched junction bases numbered 6, after V lost 2 bases and J lost 1 base. This CDR3 is 16 amino acids long. For the CDR3, the DNA is TGTGCCAGCAGTTACACAGGGGGGCCTATTAACTATGGCTACACCTTC. Its translation: CASSYTGGPINYGYTF.

This clone has just a few counts. The genes are TRBV10-3 and TRBJ2-7; 10 bases match TRBD1. Germline V gene lookup returns CDR1 ENHRY and CDR2 SYGVKD. V shed 4 bases and J 3 bases; nucleotides not matched to a gene: 6. The CDR3 has 15 residues. This chain's CDR3 is CAISGPTGGIYEQYF. The DNA of the CDR3 is TGTGCCATCAGTGGCCCGACAGGGGGCATCTACGAGCAGTACTTC.

The chain joins TRBV6-1 to TRBJ2-1; the match to TRBD1 covers 7 bases. CDR1 and CDR2 from the germline V gene are MNHNS and SASEGT. With 3 bases clipped from V and 4 bases from J, the junction kept 9 bases outside the gene matches. CDR3 length equals 16 residues. CDR3 nucleotides: TGTGCCAGCAGTGAGGATCCGGGACAGCTTTACAATGAGCAGTTCTTC. It codes for CASSEDPGQLYNEQFF.

This rearrangement joins TRBV9 to TRBJ2-7, with 7 bases identical to TRBD1. CDR3 size: 14 residues. With 3 bases clipped from V and 2 bases from J, the junction kept 5 bases outside the gene matches. Germline-derived CDR1 and CDR2 are SGDLS and YYNGEE. CDR3 protein: CASSEGDSPYEQYF. The CDR3 DNA reads TGTGCCAGCAGCGAGGGGGACAGCCCCTACGAGCAGTACTTC.

The CDR3 spells CATLSGTEAFF. The CDR3 bases are TGTGCCACCCTATCCGGCACTGAAGCTTTCTTT. This chain connects TRBV6-6 to TRBJ1-1; D is uncertain. Germline V CDR1 and CDR2: MNHNY, SVGAGI (reference sequence). The germline V and J ends were trimmed by 10 bases and 4 bases, with 10 bases remaining between them. The CDR3 is 11 amino acids.

This chain connects TRBV4-1 to TRBJ1-2; 7 bases are shared with TRBD1. Trimming removed 3 bases from V and 4 bases from J; junction bases left unmatched: 11. CDR1 is MGHRA, CDR2 YSYEKL, per germline. This CDR3 spans 16 amino acids. In DNA form, the CDR3 reads TGCGCCAGCAGCCACCCAGGGGACAGTCGCCTCTATGGCTACACCTTC. Translating gives CASSHPGDSRLYGYTF.